This entry concerns a single T cell receptor beta chain. The data belong to a study of blood T cell repertoires in COVID-19. Germline V CDR1 and CDR2: LGHDT, YNNKEL (reference sequence). V gave up 4 bases and J gave up 2 bases; unmatched junction bases: 4. This CDR3 contains 16 residues. TCRdb's table, derived via immunoSEQ multiplex PCR, lists solely in-frame clones and lacks some. The sample holds nearly 50,000 clones, about 83% seen once. V is TRBV3-1 (or the pseudogene TRBV3-2) and J is TRBJ2-3, with TRBD2 matching 12 bases. The sequenced sample consisted of peripheral blood. The TCR sequence derives from a woman aged 55-70 years with acute or convalescent COVID-19. Here the CDR3 reads CASSPLAGGVTDTQYF. CDR3 DNA sequence: TGTGCCAGCAGCCCCCTAGCGGGAGGGGTCACAGATACGCAGTATTTT.